This TCR beta chain was recovered during a study of cytomegalovirus exposure and HLA in healthy donors. General observations from the study: A later analysis linked a missense variant in DCLRE1C to the trimming of TCR beta V and J genes.

Germline V gene lookup returns CDR1 MDHEN and CDR2 SYDVKM. This CDR3 region has 18 residues. Unmatched junction bases numbered 18, after V lost 6 bases and J lost 4 bases. Details on this clone: Antigen: not known.

The PCR employed 60 Vbeta primers together with 13 Jbeta primers. Libraries were prepared by immunoSEQ multiplex PCR; TCRdb keeps only in-frame clonotypes and omits some of them. The sample has under 150,000 clones, 60% to 80% seen once; the top ten hold about 8%. The receptor was isolated from a man in his late teens or twenties in good health and CMV-seropositive. The chain recombines TRBV28 with TRBJ1-5; 7 nucleotides agree with TRBD1. Sample: PBMCs. This chain's CDR3 is CASSSLVSGQSLNQPQHF. Here the CDR3 DNA reads TGTGCCAGCAGCAGTCTCGTGTCGGGACAGAGCCTTAATCAGCCCCAGCATTTT.